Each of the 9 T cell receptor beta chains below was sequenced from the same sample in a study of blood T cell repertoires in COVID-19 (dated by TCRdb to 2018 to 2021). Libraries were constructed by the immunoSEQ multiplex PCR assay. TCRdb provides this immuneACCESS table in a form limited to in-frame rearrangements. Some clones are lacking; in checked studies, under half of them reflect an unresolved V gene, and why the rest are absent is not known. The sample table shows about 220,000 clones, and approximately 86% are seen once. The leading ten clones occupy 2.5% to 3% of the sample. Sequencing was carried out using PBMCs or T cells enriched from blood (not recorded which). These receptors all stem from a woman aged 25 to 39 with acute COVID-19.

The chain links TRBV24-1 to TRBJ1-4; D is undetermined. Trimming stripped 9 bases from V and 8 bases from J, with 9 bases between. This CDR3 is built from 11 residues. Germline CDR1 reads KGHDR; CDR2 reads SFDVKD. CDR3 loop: CATLRREKLFF. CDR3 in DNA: TGTGCCACCTTAAGGCGGGAAAAACTGTTTTTT.

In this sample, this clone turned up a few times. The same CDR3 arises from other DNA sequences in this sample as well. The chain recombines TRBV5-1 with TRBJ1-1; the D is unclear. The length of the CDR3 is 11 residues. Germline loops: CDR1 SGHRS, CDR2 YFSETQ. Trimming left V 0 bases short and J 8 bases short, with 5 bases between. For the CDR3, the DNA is TGCGCCAGCAGCTTGGGAGGGGAAGCTTTCTTT. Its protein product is CASSLGGEAFF.

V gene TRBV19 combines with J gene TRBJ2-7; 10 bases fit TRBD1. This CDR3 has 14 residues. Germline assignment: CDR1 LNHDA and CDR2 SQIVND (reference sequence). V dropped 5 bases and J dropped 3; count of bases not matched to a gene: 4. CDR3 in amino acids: CASSSGTGVYEQYF. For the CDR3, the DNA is TGTGCCAGTAGTTCGGGGACAGGGGTCTACGAGCAGTACTTC.

CDR3 in DNA: TGTGCCAGCAGTTTTCTTACCGCAGCTGAAGCTTTCTTT. This translates into CASSFLTAAEAFF. The chain has TRBV27 and TRBJ1-1; D gene ambiguous. This CDR3 is 13 amino acids long. The germline V gene has CDR1 MNHEY and CDR2 SMNVEV (reference sequence). Deletions cut 3 bases from V and 6 bases from J, with 11 bases between.

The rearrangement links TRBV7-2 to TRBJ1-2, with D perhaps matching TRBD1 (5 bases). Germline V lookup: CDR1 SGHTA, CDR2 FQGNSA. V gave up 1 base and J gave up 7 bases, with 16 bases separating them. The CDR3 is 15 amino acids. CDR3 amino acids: CASSLEPGNLGGYTF. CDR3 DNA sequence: TGTGCCAGCAGCTTAGAGCCAGGGAACCTTGGTGGCTACACCTTC.

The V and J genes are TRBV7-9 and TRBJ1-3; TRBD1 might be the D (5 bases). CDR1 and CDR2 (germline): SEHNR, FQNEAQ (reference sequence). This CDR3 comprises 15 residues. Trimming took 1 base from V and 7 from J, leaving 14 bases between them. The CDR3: CASSLGEGARNTIYF. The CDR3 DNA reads TGTGCCAGCAGCTTAGGCGAAGGGGCGCGCAACACCATATATTTT.

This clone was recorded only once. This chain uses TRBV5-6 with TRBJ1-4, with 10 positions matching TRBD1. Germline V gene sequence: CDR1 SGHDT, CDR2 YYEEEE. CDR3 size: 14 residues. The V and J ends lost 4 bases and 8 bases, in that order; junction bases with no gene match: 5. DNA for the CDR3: TGTGCCAGCAGCACGGGACAGGGGAGCGAAAAACTGTTTTTT. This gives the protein CASSTGQGSEKLFF.

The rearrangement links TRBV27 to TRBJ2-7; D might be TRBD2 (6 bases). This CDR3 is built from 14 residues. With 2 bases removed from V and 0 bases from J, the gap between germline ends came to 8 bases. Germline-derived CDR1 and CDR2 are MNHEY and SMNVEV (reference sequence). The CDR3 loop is CASSLGTGSYEQYF. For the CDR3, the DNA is TGTGCCAGCAGTTTAGGGACTGGCTCCTACGAGCAGTACTTC.

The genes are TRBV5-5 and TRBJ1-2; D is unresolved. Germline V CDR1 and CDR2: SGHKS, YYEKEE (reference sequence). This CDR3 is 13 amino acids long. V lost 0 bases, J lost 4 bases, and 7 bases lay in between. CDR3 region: CASSLERIYGYTF. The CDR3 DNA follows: TGTGCCAGCAGCTTGGAGAGGATCTATGGCTACACCTTC.